These 19 T cell receptor beta chains share one sample of origin, sequenced in a study of T-cell reconstitution after alpha-beta-depleted transplantation in children. The authors prepared the TCRbeta library with unique molecular identifiers. Each CDR3 protein is one row after TCRdb ran MiXCR on the PCR reads. The sample lists 60,000 to 100,000 distinct CDR3 sequences; around 18% were seen once. The specimen was PBMCs, mostly from graft donor cells, collected 360 days after TCRalphabeta/CD19-depleted stem cell transplant. Every receptor here comes from a male patient aged 2 to 9 who had a stem cell transplant for acute lymphoblastic leukemia, so the T cells may come from the graft donor.

This chain connects TRBV5-1 to TRBJ1-1, with a weak D call TRBD1 (5 bases). CDR3 length: 13 amino acids. Germline assignment: CDR1 SGHRS and CDR2 YFSETQ. V lost 4 bases to trimming and J lost 5 bases, with 12 bases between them. The CDR3, as DNA: TGCGCCAGCAGCCGGCAGGGCCGGACTGAAGCTTTCTTT. It yields the protein CASSRQGRTEAFF.

The table lists this clonotype with a few counts. This sequence joins TRBV12-3 or TRBV12-4 and TRBJ2-7; 10 positions agree with TRBD2. J was trimmed by 0 bases and V by 3 bases; bases with no gene match: 8. The CDR3 sequence is 17 residues long. As DNA, the CDR3 is TGTGCCAGCAGTTTTCCCAGTAGCGGGGGGTTCTCCTACGAGCAGTACTTC. The encoded protein is CASSFPSSGGFSYEQYF.

The chain uses TRBV7-2 and TRBJ2-5, with 10 bases that match TRBD2. The CDR3 loop spans 17 amino acids. Germline CDR1 is SGHTA and CDR2 is FQGNSA. Trimming took 6 bases from V and 5 from J; bases not matched to a gene: 15. The CDR3 protein is CASSLTWLAGVFETQYF. For the CDR3, the DNA is TGTGCCAGCAGTCTTACTTGGCTAGCGGGAGTTTTTGAGACCCAGTACTTC. The entire variable domain, with the rest obtained from reference TRBV7-2 and TRBJ2-5, is as follows: GAGVSQSPSNKVTEKGKDVELRCDPISGHTALYWYRQSLGQGLEFLIYFQGNSAPDKSGLPSDRFSAERTGGSVSTLTIQRTQQEDSAVYLCASSLTWLAGVFETQYFGPGTRLLVL.

Here the CDR3 reads CASSPGTYQETQYF. In nucleotides, the CDR3 is TGCGCCAGCAGCCCCGGGACCTACCAAGAGACCCAGTACTTC. The chain couples TRBV5-1 to TRBJ2-5; D is perhaps TRBD1 or TRBD2 (5 bases each). The CDR3 contains 14 residues. Per germline, CDR1 SGHRS and CDR2 YFSETQ. V was pared by 4 bases and J by 0 bases, with 10 bases between.

This clonotype was counted between two and nine times. The rearrangement uses TRBV6-1 and TRBJ2-1; either TRBD1 or TRBD2 may supply D (6 bases each). In germline, CDR1 is MNHNS, CDR2 SASEGT. Trimming removed 6 bases at V and 0 bases at J, with 18 bases between. The CDR3 totals 17 residues. CDR3 DNA sequence: TGTGCCAGCAGGCCCCCGAGAGGGGGGATCTCCTACAATGAGCAGTTCTTC. Translation gives CASRPPRGGISYNEQFF.

This clonotype was counted a few times. The V call is TRBV4-1, the J call TRBJ1-2; perhaps TRBD1 as D (6 bases). Germline V gene sequence: CDR1 MGHRA, CDR2 YSYEKL. Trimming stripped 1 base from V and 0 bases from J, with 9 bases between. There are 15 residues in the CDR3. The CDR3 nucleotides read TGCGCCAGCAGCCAAGTCGACAGGTCTAACTATGGCTACACCTTC. Its protein is CASSQVDRSNYGYTF.

This clonotype has a handful of counts. The gene calls are TRBV6-1 and TRBJ1-5; 10 bases match TRBD1. The CDR3 totals 15 residues. The junction had 8 bases not matched to a gene; V was cut back by 6 bases and J by 6 bases. The V gene's germline CDR1 is MNHNS and CDR2 SASEGT. CDR3 loop: CASSPQTGGVQPQHF. In DNA, the CDR3 is TGTGCCAGCAGCCCACAGACAGGGGGCGTTCAGCCCCAGCATTTT.

This clonotype was observed at least ten times. V usage is TRBV11-3 and J usage is TRBJ2-3; TRBD2 is a possible D gene (6 bases). V dropped 5 bases and J dropped 6 bases, with 12 bases sitting between them. Germline V gene sequence: CDR1 SGHNT, CDR2 YENEEA. The CDR3 covers 13 residues. CDR3 amino acids: CASSRDSGDTQYF. The CDR3 coding sequence is TGTGCCAGCAGCCGGGACTCGGGGGATACGCAGTATTTT.

This clonotype was found a few times. V and J are TRBV5-1 and TRBJ1-1; D may be TRBD1 (5 bases). The germline V and J ends were trimmed by 1 base and 0 bases, with 7 bases remaining between them. The germline V gene has CDR1 SGHRS and CDR2 YFSETQ. The CDR3 runs to 14 residues. As DNA, the CDR3 is TGCGCCAGCAGCTTGACAGGAATGAACACTGAAGCTTTCTTT. Residues: CASSLTGMNTEAFF.

This chain links TRBV29-1 with TRBJ2-3; D is uncertain. Germline CDR1 and CDR2: SQVTM and ANQGSEA. The CDR3 is made up of 11 amino acids. V lost 4 bases and J 7 bases, leaving 9 bases between the germline ends. The CDR3 region has the DNA TGCAGCGTTGGAGGCAAGCATACGCAGTATTTT. As protein: CSVGGKHTQYF.

This clonotype was detected only a few times. This sequence joins TRBV5-6 and TRBJ2-1; 14 bases match TRBD2. Germline lookup yields CDR1 SGHDT and CDR2 YYEEEE. The CDR3 spans 17 residues. The V gene end was trimmed by 4 bases and the J gene end by 10 bases; junction bases not matched to a gene: 13. CDR3 DNA: TGTGCCAGCAGCACTTTGGGACTAGCGGGAGTTTCTGGCGAGCAGTTCTTC. This sequence encodes CASSTLGLAGVSGEQFF.

This clonotype appeared many times. The chain has TRBV7-9 and TRBJ2-5; D is uncertain. The V end lost 5 bases, the J end lost 7 bases, and 8 bases lay between the germline ends. CDR1 is SEHNR, CDR2 FQNEAQ, per germline (reference sequence). The CDR3 is made up of 11 amino acids. This CDR3 reads CASSRATTQYF. DNA of the CDR3: TGTGCCAGCAGCAGAGCCACGACCCAGTACTTC.

This clonotype came up a few times. This chain uses TRBV20-1 with TRBJ2-4; 7 bases are a match to TRBD2. Per germline, CDR1 DFQATT and CDR2 SNEGSKA (reference sequence). There are 13 residues in the CDR3. V lost 2 bases, J lost 6 bases, and 4 bases stayed unmatched. CDR3 coding DNA: TGCAGTGCTAGAAGCGGGAATGGAAACATTCAGTACTTC. This sequence encodes CSARSGNGNIQYF.

This chain links TRBV5-1 with TRBJ2-7, with a possible D match to TRBD1 (6 bases). Trimming took off 4 bases at V and 3 bases at J, with 14 bases between the two ends. Germline values: CDR1 SGHRS, CDR2 YFSETQ. The CDR3 has 14 amino acids. CDR3 coding DNA: TGCGCCAGCAGCACACAGGGATCTCTCTACGAGCAGTACTTC. It specifies CASSTQGSLYEQYF.

The V and J genes are TRBV11-2 and TRBJ2-1; the match to TRBD2 covers 7 bases. The junction had 14 bases not matched to a gene; V was cut back by 3 bases and J by 6 bases. Germline V gene sequence: CDR1 SGHAT, CDR2 FQNNGV. The CDR3 sequence is 17 residues long. The CDR3 nucleotides read TGTGCCAGCAGCTTTATAGGGAGACTAGCTCAGCCCAATGAGCAGTTCTTC. As protein: CASSFIGRLAQPNEQFF.

The V gene is TRBV6-5, the J gene TRBJ2-1; D gene ambiguous. This CDR3 region has 15 residues. Germline lookup yields CDR1 MNHEY and CDR2 SVGAGI. V was trimmed by 2 bases and J by 4 bases, leaving 12 bases between them. The CDR3 bases are TGTGCCAGCAGTTACGTACCGACCGAGTACAATGAGCAGTTCTTC. The encoded protein is CASSYVPTEYNEQFF.

This clonotype was seen a few times. The chain has TRBV4-2 and TRBJ2-1; D unclear. Trimming took off 1 base at V and 4 bases at J, with 14 bases between the two ends. The CDR3 runs to 16 residues. Germline V CDR1 and CDR2: LGHNA, YNFKEQ. The CDR3 DNA sequence: TGTGCCAGCAGCCAAGCATGGGTAGCCGCGTACAATGAGCAGTTCTTC. Translated, it gives CASSQAWVAAYNEQFF.

This clonotype was recorded a few times. The genes are TRBV7-9 and TRBJ2-5; D may correspond to TRBD1 or TRBD2 (5 bases each). The CDR3 spans 16 residues. Looked up from germline, CDR1 is SEHNR and CDR2 is FQNEAQ (reference sequence). The V and J ends lost 1 base and 5 bases respectively, with 17 bases between them. The CDR3 DNA follows: TGTGCCAGCAGCTTAGGGGACCAAATATTCCCGGAGACCCAGTACTTC. Amino acids: CASSLGDQIFPETQYF.

This clonotype was seen a few times. This rearrangement joins TRBV6-5 to TRBJ2-5, with 11 bases identical to TRBD2. The germline V gene encodes CDR1 MNHEY and CDR2 SVGAGI. Trimming removed 7 bases from V and 3 bases from J; junction bases left unmatched: 10. CDR3 length: 16 residues. As DNA, the CDR3 is TGTGCCAGCAACCCCGGTCGACTAGCGGGGAAAGAGACCCAGTACTTC. Protein product: CASNPGRLAGKETQYF.